The clone carrying this TCR beta chain has just a few counts. This entry is derived from a study of cytomegalovirus exposure and HLA in healthy donors. Trimming at V came to 2 bases and at J to 2 bases, leaving 7 bases not matched to a gene. The CDR3 extends over 15 amino acids. The V gene's germline CDR1 is SGHRS and CDR2 YFSETQ. The study ran its PCR with 60 Vbeta and 13 Jbeta primers. Sequencing was performed with immunoSEQ multiplex PCR; in TCRdb, only in-frame clones are kept and a portion is missing. The sample gives some 110,000 clones, 79% of which show up once; approximately 3% is in the top ten.

The TCR comes from a woman younger than 30 in good health and CMV-seropositive. The source material was PBMCs. The chain combines TRBV5-1 with TRBJ2-7; 7 bases fit TRBD1. The CDR3 DNA reads as TGCGCCAGCAGCTTCACAGGGGTGACACCCTACGAGCAGTACTTC. This encodes CASSFTGVTPYEQYF. Drawing the rest from reference TRBV5-1 and TRBJ2-7, the complete variable domain is KAGVTQTPRYLIKTRGQQVTLSCSPISGHRSVSWYQQTPGQGLQFLFEYFSETQRNKGNFPGRFSGRQFSNSRSEMNVSTLELGDSALYLCASSFTGVTPYEQYFGPGTRLTVT.